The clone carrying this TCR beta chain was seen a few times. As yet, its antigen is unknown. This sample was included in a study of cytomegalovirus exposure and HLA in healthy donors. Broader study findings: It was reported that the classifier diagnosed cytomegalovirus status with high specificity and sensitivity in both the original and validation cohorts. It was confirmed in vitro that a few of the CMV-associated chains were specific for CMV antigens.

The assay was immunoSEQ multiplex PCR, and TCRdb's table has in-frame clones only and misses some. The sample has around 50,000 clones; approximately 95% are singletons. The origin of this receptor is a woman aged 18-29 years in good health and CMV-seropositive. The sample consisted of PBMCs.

In nucleotides, the CDR3 is TGTGCCAGCTCGGACAGGGGCCAGGGGAACACTGAAGCTTTCTTT. This encodes CASSDRGQGNTEAFF. The rearrangement links TRBV18 to TRBJ1-1, with TRBD1 matching over 9 bases. Germline CDR1 and CDR2: KGHSH and LQKENI. The CDR3 is 15 amino acids. The trim removed 6 bases at V and 1 base at J, leaving 6 bases unmatched.